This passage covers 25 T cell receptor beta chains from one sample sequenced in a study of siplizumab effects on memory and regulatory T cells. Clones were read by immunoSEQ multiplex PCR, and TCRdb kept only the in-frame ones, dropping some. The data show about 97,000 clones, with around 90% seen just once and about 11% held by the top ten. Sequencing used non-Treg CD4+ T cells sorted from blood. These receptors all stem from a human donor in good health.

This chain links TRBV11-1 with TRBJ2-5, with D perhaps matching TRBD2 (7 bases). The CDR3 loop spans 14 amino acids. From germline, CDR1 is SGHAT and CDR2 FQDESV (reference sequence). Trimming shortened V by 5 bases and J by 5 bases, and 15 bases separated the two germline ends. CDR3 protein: CASSIGGGGETQYF. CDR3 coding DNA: TGTGCCAGCAGCATAGGGGGAGGGGGGGAGACCCAGTACTTC.

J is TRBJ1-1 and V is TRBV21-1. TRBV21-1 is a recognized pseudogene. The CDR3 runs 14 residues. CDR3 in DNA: TGTGCCAGCCCCGCGGGCAGGGGGGGCACTGAAGCTTTCTTT. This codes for CASPAGRGGTEAFF.

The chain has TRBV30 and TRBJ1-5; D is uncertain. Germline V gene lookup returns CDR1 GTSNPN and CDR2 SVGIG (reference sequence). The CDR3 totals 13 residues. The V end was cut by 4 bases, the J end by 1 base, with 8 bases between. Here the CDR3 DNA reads TGTGCCTGGAATCAACGGAGCAATCAGCCCCAGCATTTT. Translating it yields CAWNQRSNQPQHF. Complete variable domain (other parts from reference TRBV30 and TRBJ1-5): SQTIHQWPATLVQPVGSPLSLECTVEGTSNPNLYWYRQAAGRGLQLLFYSVGIGQISSEVPQNLSASRPQDRQFILSSKKLLLSDSGFYLCAWNQRSNQPQHFGDGTRLSIL.

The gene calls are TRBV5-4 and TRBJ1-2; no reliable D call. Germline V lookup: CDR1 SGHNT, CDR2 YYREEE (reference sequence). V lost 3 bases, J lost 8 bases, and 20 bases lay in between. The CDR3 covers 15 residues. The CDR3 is CASSSAGQRAAGYTF. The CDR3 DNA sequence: TGTGCCAGCAGCTCAGCGGGCCAAAGGGCGGCGGGCTACACCTTC.

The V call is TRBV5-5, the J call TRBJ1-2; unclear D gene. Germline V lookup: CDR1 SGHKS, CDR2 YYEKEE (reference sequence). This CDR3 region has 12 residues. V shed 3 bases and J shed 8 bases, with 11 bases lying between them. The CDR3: CASSSRPEGYTF. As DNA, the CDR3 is TGTGCCAGCAGCTCCAGGCCCGAAGGCTACACCTTC.

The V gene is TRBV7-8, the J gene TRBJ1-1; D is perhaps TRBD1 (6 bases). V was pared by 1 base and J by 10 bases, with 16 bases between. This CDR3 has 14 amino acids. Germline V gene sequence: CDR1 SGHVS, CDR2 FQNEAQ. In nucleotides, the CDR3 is TGTGCCAGCAGCTTAGGGGGGCCCAGGGGAGGAGCTTTCTTT. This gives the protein CASSLGGPRGGAFF. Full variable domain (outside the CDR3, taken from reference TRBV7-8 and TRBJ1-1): GAGVSQSPRYKVAKRGQDVALRCDPISGHVSLFWYQQALGQGPEFLTYFQNEAQLDKSGLPSDRFFAERPEGSVSTLKIQRTQQEDSAVYLCASSLGGPRGGAFFGQGTRLTVV.

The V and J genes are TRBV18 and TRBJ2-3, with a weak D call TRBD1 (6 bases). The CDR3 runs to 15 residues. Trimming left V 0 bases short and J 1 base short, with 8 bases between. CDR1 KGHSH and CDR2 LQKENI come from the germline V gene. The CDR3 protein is CASSPPRQGTDTQYF. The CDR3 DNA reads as TGTGCCAGCTCACCACCGCGACAGGGCACAGATACGCAGTATTTT.

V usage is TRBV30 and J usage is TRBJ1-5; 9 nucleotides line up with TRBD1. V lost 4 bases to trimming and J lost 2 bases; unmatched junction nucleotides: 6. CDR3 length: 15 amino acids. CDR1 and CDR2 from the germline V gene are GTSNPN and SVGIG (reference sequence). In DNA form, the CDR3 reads TGTGCCTGGAATCCGGGACAGGGAGGCAATCAGCCCCAGCATTTT. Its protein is CAWNPGQGGNQPQHF.

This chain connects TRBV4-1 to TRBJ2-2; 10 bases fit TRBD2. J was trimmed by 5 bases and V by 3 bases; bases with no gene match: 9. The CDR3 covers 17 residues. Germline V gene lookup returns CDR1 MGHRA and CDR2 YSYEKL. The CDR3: CASSQALAGVGTGELFF. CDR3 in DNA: TGCGCCAGCAGCCAGGCTCTAGCGGGAGTGGGGACCGGGGAGCTGTTTTTT.

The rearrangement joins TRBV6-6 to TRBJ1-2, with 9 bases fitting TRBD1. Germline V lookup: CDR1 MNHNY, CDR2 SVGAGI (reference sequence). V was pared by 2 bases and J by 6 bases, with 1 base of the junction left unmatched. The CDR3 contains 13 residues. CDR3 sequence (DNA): TGTGCCAGCAGTTACCGGACAGGGGATGGCTACACCTTC. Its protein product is CASSYRTGDGYTF.

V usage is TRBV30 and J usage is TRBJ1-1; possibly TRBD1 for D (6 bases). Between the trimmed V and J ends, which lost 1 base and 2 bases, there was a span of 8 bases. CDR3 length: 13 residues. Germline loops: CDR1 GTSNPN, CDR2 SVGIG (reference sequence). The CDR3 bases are TGTGCCTGGAGTGAGGACAGTAACACTGAAGCTTTCTTT. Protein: CAWSEDSNTEAFF. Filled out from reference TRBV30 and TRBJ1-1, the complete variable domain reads SQTIHQWPATLVQPVGSPLSLECTVEGTSNPNLYWYRQAAGRGLQLLFYSVGIGQISSEVPQNLSASRPQDRQFILSSKKLLLSDSGFYLCAWSEDSNTEAFFGQGTRLTVV.

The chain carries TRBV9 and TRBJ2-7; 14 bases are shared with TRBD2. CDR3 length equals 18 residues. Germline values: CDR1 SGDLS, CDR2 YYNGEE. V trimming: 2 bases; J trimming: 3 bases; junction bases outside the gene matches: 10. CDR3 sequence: CASSVGTSGRLFGYEQYF. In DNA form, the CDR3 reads TGTGCCAGCAGCGTGGGGACTAGCGGGAGACTTTTTGGCTACGAGCAGTACTTC.

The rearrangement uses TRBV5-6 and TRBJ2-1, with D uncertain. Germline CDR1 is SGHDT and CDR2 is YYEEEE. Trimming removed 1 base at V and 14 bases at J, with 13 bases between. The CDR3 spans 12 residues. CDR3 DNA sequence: TGTGCCAGCAGCTTGCTAGAGACGGAAGAGTTCTTC. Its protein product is CASSLLETEEFF.

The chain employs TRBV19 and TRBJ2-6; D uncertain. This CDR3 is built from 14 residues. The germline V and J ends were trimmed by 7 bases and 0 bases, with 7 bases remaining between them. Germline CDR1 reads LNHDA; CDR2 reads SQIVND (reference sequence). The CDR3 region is CASTPYSGANVLTF. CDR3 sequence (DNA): TGTGCCAGTACCCCCTACTCTGGGGCCAACGTCCTGACTTTC.

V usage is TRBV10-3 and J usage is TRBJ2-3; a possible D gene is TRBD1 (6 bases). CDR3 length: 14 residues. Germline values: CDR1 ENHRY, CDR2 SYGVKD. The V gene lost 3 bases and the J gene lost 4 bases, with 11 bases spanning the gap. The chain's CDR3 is CAISDTGSADTQYF. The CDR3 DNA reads TGTGCCATCAGTGACACAGGGTCGGCAGATACGCAGTATTTT.

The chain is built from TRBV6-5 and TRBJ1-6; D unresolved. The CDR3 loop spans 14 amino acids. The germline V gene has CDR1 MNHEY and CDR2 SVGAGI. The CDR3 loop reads CVSGSGSYNSPLHF. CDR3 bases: TGTGTATCGGGTTCGGGGTCCTATAATTCACCCCTCCACTTT.

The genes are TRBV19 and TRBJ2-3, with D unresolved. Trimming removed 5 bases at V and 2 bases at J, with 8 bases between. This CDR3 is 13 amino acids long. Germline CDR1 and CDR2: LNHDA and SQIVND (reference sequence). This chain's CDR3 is CASSWTLTDTQYF. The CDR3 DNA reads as TGTGCCAGTAGTTGGACCCTCACAGATACGCAGTATTTT.

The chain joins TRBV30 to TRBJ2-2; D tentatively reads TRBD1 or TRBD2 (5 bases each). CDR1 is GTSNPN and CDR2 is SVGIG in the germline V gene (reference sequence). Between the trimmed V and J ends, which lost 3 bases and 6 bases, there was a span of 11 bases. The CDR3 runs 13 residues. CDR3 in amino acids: CAWRGTTAGELFF. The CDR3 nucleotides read TGTGCCTGGAGGGGGACGACAGCCGGGGAGCTGTTTTTT.

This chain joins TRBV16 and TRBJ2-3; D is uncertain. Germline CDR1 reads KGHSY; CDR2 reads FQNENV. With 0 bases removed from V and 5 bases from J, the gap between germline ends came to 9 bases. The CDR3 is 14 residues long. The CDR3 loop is CASSQSRRQDTQYF. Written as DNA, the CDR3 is TGTGCCAGCAGCCAATCGAGGCGGCAAGATACGCAGTATTTT.

The CDR3 reads CASLQCRGSYEQYF. The CDR3 coding sequence is TGCGCCAGCCTTCAATGTCGGGGATCCTACGAGCAGTACTTC. This chain links TRBV23-1 with TRBJ2-7; a possible D gene is TRBD2 (5 bases). TRBV23-1 is designated an ORF whose function remains uncertain. V lost 8 bases, J lost 1 base, and 15 bases lay in between. The CDR3 extends over 14 amino acids.

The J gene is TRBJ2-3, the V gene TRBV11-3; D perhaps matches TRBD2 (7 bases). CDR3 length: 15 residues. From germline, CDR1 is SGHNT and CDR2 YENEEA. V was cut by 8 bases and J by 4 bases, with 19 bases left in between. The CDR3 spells CASSLGAGVADTQYF. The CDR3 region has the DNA TGTGCCAGCTCGCTGGGGGCGGGAGTGGCAGATACGCAGTATTTT.

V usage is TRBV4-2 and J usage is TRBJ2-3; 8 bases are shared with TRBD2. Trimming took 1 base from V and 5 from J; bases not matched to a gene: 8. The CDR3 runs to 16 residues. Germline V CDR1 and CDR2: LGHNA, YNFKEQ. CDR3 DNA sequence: TGTGCCAGCAGCCAAGGGGGTGTCGGGAGGGGAGATACGCAGTATTTT. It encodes CASSQGGVGRGDTQYF.

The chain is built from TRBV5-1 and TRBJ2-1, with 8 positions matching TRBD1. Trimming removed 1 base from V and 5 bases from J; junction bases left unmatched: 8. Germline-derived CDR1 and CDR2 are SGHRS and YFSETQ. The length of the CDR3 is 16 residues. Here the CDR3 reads CASSLNRDRLDNEQFF. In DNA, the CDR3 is TGCGCCAGCAGCTTGAACCGGGACAGGCTAGACAATGAGCAGTTCTTC.

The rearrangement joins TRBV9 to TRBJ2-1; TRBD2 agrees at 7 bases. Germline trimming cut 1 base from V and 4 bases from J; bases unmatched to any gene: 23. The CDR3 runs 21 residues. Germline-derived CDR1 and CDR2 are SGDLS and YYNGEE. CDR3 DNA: TGTGCCAGCAGCGTACTATCGGGGGGTTCCGGTTTTATAGCTGGATACAATGAGCAGTTCTTC. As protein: CASSVLSGGSGFIAGYNEQFF.

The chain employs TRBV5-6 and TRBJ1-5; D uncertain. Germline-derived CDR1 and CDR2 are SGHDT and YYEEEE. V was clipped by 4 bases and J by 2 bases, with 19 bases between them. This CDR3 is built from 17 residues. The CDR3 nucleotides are TGTGCCAGCAGCGAACACCGGCTGGGCCTTGGCAATCAGCCCCAGCATTTT. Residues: CASSEHRLGLGNQPQHF.